A single sample is the source of the 28 T cell receptor beta chains below, sequenced in a study of cytomegalovirus exposure and HLA in healthy donors. PCR used 60 Vbeta primers and 13 Jbeta primers. Sequencing was performed with immunoSEQ multiplex PCR; in TCRdb, only in-frame clones are kept and a portion is missing. This listing includes under 85,000 clones. Sequences were obtained from PBMCs. These receptors were collected from a boy aged 10-17 years in good health and CMV-seronegative.

The J gene is TRBJ1-1, the V gene TRBV4-1; D unclear. V dropped 3 bases and J dropped 4 bases, with 21 bases sitting between them. The V gene's germline CDR1 is MGHRA and CDR2 YSYEKL. CDR3 length equals 17 residues. The chain's CDR3 is CASSQGMAAGFGTEAFF. The CDR3 DNA sequence: TGCGCCAGCAGCCAGGGTATGGCGGCGGGTTTTGGCACTGAAGCTTTCTTT.

The V gene is TRBV6-1, the J gene TRBJ2-7; a possible D gene is TRBD2 (6 bases). The germline V gene encodes CDR1 MNHNS and CDR2 SASEGT. Deletions cut 2 bases from V and 2 bases from J, with 13 bases between. This CDR3 region has 15 residues. The CDR3, as DNA: TGTGCCAGCAGTGAATGGGACTCCTTGACCTACGAGCAGTACTTC. This gives the protein CASSEWDSLTYEQYF.

The rearrangement uses TRBV5-4 and TRBJ2-7, with 11 bases matching TRBD1. Per the germline V gene, CDR1 is SGHNT and CDR2 is YYREEE (reference sequence). The ends lost 10 bases at V and 0 bases at J; junction bases unmatched: 3. CDR3 size: 13 residues. CDR3 nucleotide sequence: TGTGCCGGAGGGACAGGGGGCTCCTACGAGCAGTACTTC. Translation gives CAGGTGGSYEQYF.

The chain combines TRBV2 with TRBJ2-7; D remains ambiguous. The CDR3 has 11 residues. Looked up from germline, CDR1 is SNHLY and CDR2 is FYNNEI. With 8 bases removed from V and 2 bases from J, the gap between germline ends came to 7 bases. In DNA, the CDR3 is TGTGCCAGCCACAGTCCCTACGAGCAGTACTTC. It encodes CASHSPYEQYF. Full variable domain (remainder filled in from reference TRBV2 and TRBJ2-7): EPEVTQTPSHQVTQMGQEVILRCVPISNHLYFYWYRQILGQKVEFLVSFYNNEISEKSEIFDDQFSVERPDGSNFTLKIRSTKLEDSAMYFCASHSPYEQYFGPGTRLTVT.

The J gene is TRBJ2-2, the V gene TRBV19, with D possibly TRBD1 on 6 matching bases. There are 14 residues in the CDR3. Trimming stripped 9 bases from V and 0 bases from J, with 11 bases between. The germline V gene encodes CDR1 LNHDA and CDR2 SQIVND (reference sequence). This chain's CDR3 is CASSDRPNTGELFF. As DNA, the CDR3 is TGTGCCAGCTCTGACAGGCCGAACACCGGGGAGCTGTTTTTT.

The chain joins TRBV7-9 to TRBJ1-2, with TRBD1 identical over 9 bases. This CDR3 is 14 amino acids long. Germline assignment: CDR1 SEHNR and CDR2 FQNEAQ (reference sequence). V was pared by 5 bases and J by 6 bases, with 7 bases of the junction left unmatched. CDR3 nucleotide sequence: TGTGCCAGCAGCCGAACGGACAGGGGACATGGCTACACCTTC. This codes for CASSRTDRGHGYTF. Using reference TRBV7-9 and TRBJ1-2 for the parts outside the CDR3, the full variable domain is DTGVSQNPRHKITKRGQNVTFRCDPISEHNRLYWYRQTLGQGPEFLTYFQNEAQLEKSRLLSDRFSAERPKGSFSTLEIQRTEQGDSAMYLCASSRTDRGHGYTFGSGTRLTVV.

This chain joins TRBV30 and TRBJ1-2; TRBD1 matches 7 bases. Trimming cost V 4 bases and J 2 bases; bases outside gene matches: 7. This CDR3 has 14 amino acids. Germline V gene sequence: CDR1 GTSNPN, CDR2 SVGIG (reference sequence). CDR3 region: CAWTPTGVNYGYTF. The CDR3, as DNA: TGTGCCTGGACCCCTACAGGGGTAAACTATGGCTACACCTTC. Filled out from reference TRBV30 and TRBJ1-2, the complete variable domain reads SQTIHQWPATLVQPVGSPLSLECTVEGTSNPNLYWYRQAAGRGLQLLFYSVGIGQISSEVPQNLSASRPQDRQFILSSKKLLLSDSGFYLCAWTPTGVNYGYTFGSGTRLTVV.

The chain couples TRBV30 to TRBJ2-5; 7 nucleotides match TRBD2. There are 15 residues in the CDR3. Losses at the gene ends were 4 bases for V and 1 base for J; bases not matched to a gene: 9. Per the germline V gene, CDR1 is GTSNPN and CDR2 is SVGIG (reference sequence). The CDR3 DNA reads as TGTGCCTGGATTTTGGGTGCGGGAGTCCAAGAGACCCAGTACTTC. Its translation is CAWILGAGVQETQYF.

V usage is TRBV18 and J usage is TRBJ2-1; the D gene is possibly TRBD2 (5 bases). CDR3 length: 15 residues. Trimming took 0 bases from V and 7 from J, leaving 13 bases between them. Looked up from germline, CDR1 is KGHSH and CDR2 is LQKENI. The CDR3 protein is CASSPPLFSGNEQFF. The CDR3 DNA reads TGTGCCAGCTCACCACCTCTATTTTCGGGGAATGAGCAGTTCTTC.

The chain carries TRBV18 and TRBJ1-1, with D hard to call. Germline V lookup: CDR1 KGHSH, CDR2 LQKENI. This CDR3 has 16 amino acids. Trimming took off 3 bases at V and 0 bases at J, with 14 bases between the two ends. CDR3 loop: CASSPSRSNVNTEAFF. The CDR3 DNA reads TGTGCCAGCTCACCCAGTCGATCAAATGTGAACACTGAAGCTTTCTTT.

The V gene is TRBV9, the J gene TRBJ2-7; TRBD2 aligns across 7 bases. Germline V gene lookup returns CDR1 SGDLS and CDR2 YYNGEE. The CDR3 length is 14 residues. The ends lost 0 bases at V and 1 base at J; junction bases unmatched: 1. As DNA, the CDR3 is TGTGCCAGCAGCGTAGAACTAGCGTCCTACGAGCAGTACTTC. Its translation: CASSVELASYEQYF.

This chain uses TRBV10-2 with TRBJ1-5; tentative D call: TRBD1 (5 bases). This CDR3 comprises 13 residues. Germline V CDR1 and CDR2: WSHSY, SAAADI. V lost 2 bases and J lost 4, with 6 bases in between. Here the CDR3 reads CASSEQGNQPQHF. The CDR3 nucleotides read TGCGCCAGCAGTGAGCAGGGAAATCAGCCCCAGCATTTT.

The V call is TRBV5-1, the J call TRBJ1-1, with D perhaps TRBD1 (6 bases). V was trimmed by 4 bases and J by 10 bases, leaving 29 bases between them. The length of the CDR3 is 17 residues. In germline, CDR1 is SGHRS, CDR2 YFSETQ. CDR3 amino acids: CASSTDLPGLGEGGAFF. The CDR3 DNA reads TGCGCCAGCAGCACGGATCTTCCGGGACTCGGGGAGGGGGGAGCTTTCTTT.

The rearrangement links TRBV9 to TRBJ2-1; perhaps TRBD2 as D (5 bases). The V and J ends lost 6 bases and 7 bases respectively, with 14 bases between them. Per germline, CDR1 SGDLS and CDR2 YYNGEE. This CDR3 region has 13 residues. This CDR3 is CASTWGSANEQFF. The CDR3 DNA sequence: TGTGCCAGCACCTGGGGTAGCGCTAATGAGCAGTTCTTC.

The chain couples TRBV4-3 to TRBJ2-7; 7 bases are shared with TRBD2. The CDR3 loop spans 16 amino acids. Germline-derived CDR1 and CDR2 are LGHNA and YSLEER. V lost 1 base, J lost 0 bases, and 6 bases stayed unmatched. DNA of the CDR3: TGCGCCAGCAGCCAAGTTCCTAGCGGTAGCTCCTACGAGCAGTACTTC. Its protein is CASSQVPSGSSYEQYF.

This chain links TRBV27 with TRBJ2-7; TRBD2 might be the D (6 bases). This CDR3 has 14 amino acids. Trimming stripped 3 bases from V and 3 bases from J, with 12 bases between. The germline V gene has CDR1 MNHEY and CDR2 SMNVEV (reference sequence). CDR3 coding DNA: TGTGCCAGCAGTTTCGGCAGGGACTTCTACGAGCAGTACTTC. Translated, it gives CASSFGRDFYEQYF.

V and J are TRBV2 and TRBJ1-5; 8 bases map to TRBD1. The CDR3 spans 15 residues. Germline-derived CDR1 and CDR2 are SNHLY and FYNNEI. The J segment lost 5 bases and the V segment lost 6 bases, leaving 9 bases of the junction unmatched. In DNA, the CDR3 is TGTGCCAGCAGCGAACAGGGGGTAATTGATCAGCCCCAGCATTTT. Translated: CASSEQGVIDQPQHF.

CDR3 sequence reads: CASSLRNRGEEAFF. Written as DNA, the CDR3 is TGTGCCAGCAGTTTACGCAACAGGGGGGAGGAAGCTTTCTTT. The chain combines TRBV27 with TRBJ1-1; 8 bases match TRBD1. The germline gives CDR1 MNHEY, CDR2 SMNVEV (reference sequence). V gave up 2 bases and J gave up 8 bases; unmatched junction bases: 7. This CDR3 region has 14 residues.

The genes are TRBV29-1 and TRBJ1-2, with D possibly being TRBD1 (6 bases). Trimming left V 1 base short and J 0 bases short, with 9 bases between. CDR1 and CDR2 (germline): SQVTM, ANQGSEA. The CDR3 loop spans 14 amino acids. CDR3 loop: CSVEVDSANYGYTF. In nucleotides, the CDR3 is TGCAGCGTTGAAGTGGACAGCGCTAACTATGGCTACACCTTC.

The chain couples TRBV5-5 to TRBJ1-3; 7 positions agree with TRBD1. V lost 2 bases and J lost 1; bases outside the gene matches: 3. The CDR3 covers 15 residues. The germline V gene encodes CDR1 SGHKS and CDR2 YYEKEE (reference sequence). The CDR3 region has the DNA TGTGCCAGCAGCTTCCCGACAGGGTCTGGAAACACCATATATTTT. Its translation is CASSFPTGSGNTIYF.

V gene TRBV5-4 combines with J gene TRBJ2-7, with TRBD1 matching over 7 bases. The CDR3 is made up of 13 amino acids. With V trimmed by 1 base and J by 5 bases, 3 bases remained unmatched. The germline V gene has CDR1 SGHNT and CDR2 YYREEE (reference sequence). CDR3 DNA sequence: TGTGCCAGCAGCTTGATAGGGGGCCACGAGCAGTACTTC. Amino acids: CASSLIGGHEQYF.

The chain couples TRBV6-5 to TRBJ1-3; D not resolved. This CDR3 is built from 15 residues. Trimming cost V 6 bases and J 2 bases, with 14 bases left between them. Germline V gene data show CDR1 as MNHEY and CDR2 as SVGAGI. CDR3 protein: CASSSTDFPGNTIYF. As DNA, the CDR3 is TGTGCCAGCAGCTCCACAGATTTCCCTGGAAACACCATATATTTT.

The chain couples TRBV4-2 to TRBJ2-2; tentative D call: TRBD2 (6 bases). The CDR3 is made up of 14 amino acids. Germline lookup yields CDR1 LGHNA and CDR2 YNFKEQ. V lost 3 bases and J lost 5, with 10 bases in between. The CDR3 DNA follows: TGTGCCAGCAGCCAGACCCTAGCGACCGGGGAGCTGTTTTTT. It yields the protein CASSQTLATGELFF.

The V gene is TRBV9, the J gene TRBJ2-3; D gene unclear. The CDR3 has 15 residues. V lost 4 bases and J lost 2, with 14 bases in between. Germline CDR1 is SGDLS and CDR2 is YYNGEE. CDR3 sequence reads: CASSPLERHTDTQYF. For the CDR3, the DNA is TGTGCCAGCAGCCCCCTCGAGAGGCACACAGATACGCAGTATTTT.

The chain carries TRBV10-3 and TRBJ1-2, with D unclear. Germline V gene data show CDR1 as ENHRY and CDR2 as SYGVKD. The germline V and J ends were trimmed by 6 bases and 2 bases, with 10 bases remaining between them. The CDR3 consists of 13 residues. CDR3 nucleotide sequence: TGTGCCATCAGCCTACTATTCAACTATGGCTACACCTTC. Amino acids: CAISLLFNYGYTF.

The chain is built from TRBV6-4 and TRBJ2-3; a weak D match, TRBD2 (6 bases). The germline CDR1 and CDR2 sequences are MRHNA and SNTAGT. V lost 0 bases, J lost 8 bases, and 9 bases lay in between. This CDR3 region has 13 residues. CDR3 bases: TGTGCCAGCAGTGACTCGCCGCGGGGTACGCAGTATTTT. It codes for CASSDSPRGTQYF.

The chain combines TRBV7-9 with TRBJ1-1; 10 bases match TRBD1. The CDR3 contains 17 residues. The junction had 14 bases not matched to a gene; V was cut back by 5 bases and J by 5 bases. CDR1 and CDR2 (germline): SEHNR, FQNEAQ (reference sequence). DNA of the CDR3: TGTGCCAGCAGCCCGCGGACTGACAGGGGGCGGAAGACTGAAGCTTTCTTT. The encoded protein is CASSPRTDRGRKTEAFF. Using reference TRBV7-9 and TRBJ1-1 for the parts outside the CDR3, the full variable domain is DTGVSQNPRHKITKRGQNVTFRCDPISEHNRLYWYRQTLGQGPEFLTYFQNEAQLEKSRLLSDRFSAERPKGSFSTLEIQRTEQGDSAMYLCASSPRTDRGRKTEAFFGQGTRLTVV.

This chain uses TRBV7-6 with TRBJ2-7; possible D gene TRBD1, 6 bases. V lost 1 base, J lost 2 bases, and 15 bases lay in between. Germline V gene sequence: CDR1 SGHVS, CDR2 FNYEAQ. CDR3 length: 16 amino acids. This CDR3 reads CASSLGPAGVAYEQYF. CDR3 DNA sequence: TGTGCCAGCAGCTTAGGTCCGGCAGGGGTAGCCTACGAGCAGTACTTC.